The present entry profiles one T cell receptor (beta chain) with its context. This clone was observed a few times. Its antigen remains undetermined. Within one base of it there is no much larger clone, and no base qualities were kept. The sample comes from a study of T cell responses to AZD1222 COVID-19 vaccine (TCRdb year 2021). Regarding the complete study: AZD1222 recipients with second doses at about 4 weeks or about 12 weeks were pooled, because spike-specific TCR depth and breadth did not differ between schedules. TCR sequencing covered about 230 trial participants: about 210 given two doses of AZD1222 and approximately 25 given two doses of MenACWY control vaccine. Enrollment into the trials was organized by age into subgroups of 18-55, 56-69 and 70-plus years, and those subgroups contained roughly 140, 27 and 60 TCR-sequenced participants, respectively.

The CDR3 spans 15 residues, from the cysteine through the phenylalanine. Just CDR3 DNA is preserved here, 45 bases in frame from base 1. The germline V gene gives CDR1 as SGHVS and CDR2 as FQNEAQ. The junction shows trimming of 5 bases on V and 5 bases on J, and the gene matches do not reach 11 bases of it. The CDR3 regions of human TCRbeta chains were subjected to immunosequencing. Per the source publication's procedure: TCRs in the repertoires were compared against a reference library of SARS-CoV-2-specific TCRs that had been generated with the MIRA antigen-specificity platform. Breadth was defined as the fraction of unique TCRs that were SARS-CoV-2-associated. Depth was defined as the fraction of total T cells that were SARS-CoV-2-associated. Using the MIRA data, every spike-specific TCR was mapped to the spike region that the TCR reacted to and assigned to either a CD4 or a CD8 class. Log10-transformed breadth and depth values were compared by one-way ANOVA with Sidak's multiple comparisons tests. In TCRdb, the immuneACCESS table is reduced to in-frame sequences with V and J assigned. These tables do not hold every clone; where another copy was compared, an unresolved V gene accounts for under half, and the others remain unexplained. The V and J calls and the clone size are those of that table, but D and trimming were determined from the DNA. The sample table holds 110,000 to 150,000 clones, of which 85% to 90% were seen once. The ten largest clones represent 1.6% of the sample.

What the work shows at the level of the full study, not this receptor alone: The 56-69-year group was small, and its depth increase did not reach significance, likely because of low power. A significant rise in spike-specific TCR breadth and depth was observed after two AZD1222 doses relative to day 0 and relative to MenACWY recipients. No day 14 peak-response samples were available, so repertoires were characterized only after the peak T cell response. Conclusions about previously exposed vaccinees are limited because only five or six AZD1222 recipients were SARS-CoV-2 seropositive at baseline. The vaccine-associated CD4 TCRs covered the entire spike protein, and the dominant responses fell in regions 160-218 and 743-854. Epitopes outside the regions mutated in the B.1.351 and B.1.1.7 variants were reportedly recognized by nearly half of the unique spike-specific TCRs. Participants were mostly white British and included more females than males, and it was suggested by the authors that clonal diversity may have been underestimated.

The time point label of this sample denotes: baseline before first vaccination. The vaccinee samples were drawn from two UK trials, COV001 and COV002, one of which was a single-blind randomized controlled phase 2/3 trial testing AZD1222 (ChAdOx1 nCoV-19) in healthy adults. Trial participant PBMC samples were collected at day 0 and day 28 after the second dose for TCRbeta chain sequencing. This sequence was found in an adult in good health. The sequence is built from TRBV7-8 and TRBJ1-1; 7 bases in the junction line up with TRBD1. The material sequenced was peripheral blood, taken on day 0 of AZD1222 vaccination. The CDR3 amino acid sequence is: CASSLEGAAGTEAFF. In nucleotide form, the sequence is TGTGCCAGCAGCCTTGAGGGGGCGGCGGGGACTGAAGCTTTCTTT.